This entry lists 30 T cell receptor beta chains sequenced from one sample in a study of blood T cell repertoires in COVID-19. Generated by immunoSEQ multiplex PCR, the TCRdb table keeps only in-frame clones and is missing some. The table shows approximately 220,000 clones, with around 80% occurring only once. The sample was peripheral blood. These receptors were collected from a woman aged 50 to 60 with acute or convalescent COVID-19.

This clone was detected once. The chain is built from TRBV19 and TRBJ1-5, with 7 positions matching TRBD1. In germline, CDR1 is LNHDA, CDR2 SQIVND (reference sequence). The CDR3 is made up of 16 amino acids. The V and J ends lost 6 bases and 0 bases, in that order; junction bases with no gene match: 8. The CDR3 DNA sequence: TGTGCCAGTAGCGCGACACAGGGGTATAGCAATCAGCCCCAGCATTTT. Protein: CASSATQGYSNQPQHF.

The J gene is TRBJ1-1, the V gene TRBV28, with D maybe TRBD1 (5 bases). This CDR3 has 13 amino acids. Trimming took off 7 bases at V and 2 bases at J, with 11 bases between the two ends. Germline V gene lookup returns CDR1 MDHEN and CDR2 SYDVKM. The CDR3 DNA reads as TGTGCCAGCAACGTCCAGGGTAACACTGAAGCTTTCTTT. It is translated as CASNVQGNTEAFF.

The chain joins TRBV2 to TRBJ1-4; TRBD1 might be the D (6 bases). Germline V lookup: CDR1 SNHLY, CDR2 FYNNEI. CDR3 length equals 14 residues. V lost 4 bases and J 8 bases, leaving 14 bases between the germline ends. CDR3 coding DNA: TGTGCCAGCAGTGTGAACAGGGTAGGGGAAAAACTGTTTTTT. Its protein is CASSVNRVGEKLFF.

The gene calls are TRBV28 and TRBJ1-2, with 10 bases fitting TRBD1. CDR3 length: 16 residues. CDR1 is MDHEN, CDR2 SYDVKM, per germline. V gave up 2 bases and J gave up 8 bases; unmatched junction bases: 11. The DNA of the CDR3 is TGTGCCAGCAGTTTAAGGGGACAGGGGCCCTTCTTGGGCTACACCTTC. This translates into CASSLRGQGPFLGYTF.

The CDR3 region is CASSSSGANEQFF. CDR3 in DNA: TGTGCCAGCAGCTCTTCTGGGGCGAATGAGCAGTTCTTC. The V and J genes are TRBV7-3 and TRBJ2-1, with D perhaps matching TRBD1 (5 bases). This CDR3 has 13 residues. V was shortened by 4 bases and J by 7 bases, with 11 bases between the two germline ends. Germline-derived CDR1 and CDR2 are SGHTA and FQGTGA.

V and J are TRBV5-8 and TRBJ2-1; D possibly corresponds to TRBD2 (6 bases). The CDR3 is made up of 15 amino acids. The V end lost 5 bases, the J end lost 4 bases, and 16 bases lay between the germline ends. From germline, CDR1 is SGHTS and CDR2 YDEGEE. The CDR3 sequence: CASSRGTPLYNEQFF. CDR3 coding DNA: TGTGCCAGCAGTCGCGGGACCCCTCTATACAATGAGCAGTTCTTC. Using reference TRBV5-8 and TRBJ2-1 for the parts outside the CDR3, the full variable domain is EAGVTQSPTHLIKTRGQQATLRCSPISGHTSVYWYQQALGLGLQFLLWYDEGEERNRGNFPPRFSGRQFPNYSSELNVNALELEDSALYLCASSRGTPLYNEQFFGPGTRLTVL.

Details on this clone: One end of the junction varies from germline; a read error may be responsible. The rearrangement uses TRBV3-1 (or the pseudogene TRBV3-2) and TRBJ1-2; a weak D match, TRBD1 (5 bases). Germline V gene data show CDR1 as LGHDT and CDR2 as YNNKEL (reference sequence). The CDR3 sequence is 11 residues long. In nucleotides, the CDR3 is TGTGCCAGCAGCCACGAACGGGGACTCTTTTTC. Protein product: CASSHERGLFF.

The chain links TRBV6-2 or TRBV6-3 to TRBJ2-1; TRBD1 is a possible D gene (5 bases). Germline CDR1 reads MNHEY; CDR2 reads SVGEGT. Between the trimmed V and J ends, which lost 5 bases and 14 bases, there was a span of 19 bases. CDR3 length equals 13 residues. CDR3 sequence reads: CASSQAGSALEFF. In DNA, the CDR3 is TGTGCCAGCAGTCAAGCAGGGTCTGCGCTTGAGTTCTTC.

The chain carries TRBV6-1 and TRBJ2-5, with a possible D match to TRBD2 (5 bases). V was pared by 2 bases and J by 7 bases, with 14 bases between. The CDR3 loop spans 14 amino acids. Germline assignment: CDR1 MNHNS and CDR2 SASEGT. DNA for the CDR3: TGTGCCAGCAGTGAAATAGGGTCGAGGGCGACCCAGTACTTC. This translates into CASSEIGSRATQYF.

This clone was seen just once. J is TRBJ1-6 and V is TRBV2; D gene uncertain. Germline V gene lookup returns CDR1 SNHLY and CDR2 FYNNEI. V was pared by 6 bases and J by 8 bases, with 8 bases between. The length of the CDR3 is 12 residues. The CDR3 sequence: CASSLLYSPLHF. DNA of the CDR3: TGTGCCAGCAGCCTGCTATATTCACCCCTCCACTTT.

The rearrangement joins TRBV6-5 to TRBJ2-3, with TRBD2 as a possible D gene (5 bases). Germline V gene data show CDR1 as MNHEY and CDR2 as SVGAGI. The CDR3 runs to 13 residues. Trimming removed 5 bases at V and 3 bases at J, with 9 bases between. This CDR3 reads CASSRAVTDTQYF. CDR3 sequence (DNA): TGTGCCAGCAGTCGAGCGGTAACAGATACGCAGTATTTT.

This clone was counted a single time. The rearrangement uses TRBV30 and TRBJ1-4; 8 nucleotides align to TRBD1. Germline CDR1 reads GTSNPN; CDR2 reads SVGIG (reference sequence). The V segment lost 2 bases and the J segment 7 bases; nucleotides outside the gene matches: 9. CDR3 size: 15 residues. In nucleotides, the CDR3 is TGTGCCTGGAGTACCCGGACAGGGACGGGTGAAAAACTGTTTTTT. It encodes CAWSTRTGTGEKLFF.

This chain connects TRBV2 to TRBJ2-1; the match to TRBD2 covers 9 bases. This CDR3 region has 14 residues. CDR1 SNHLY and CDR2 FYNNEI come from the germline V gene. The J segment lost 6 bases and the V segment lost 6 bases, leaving 6 bases of the junction unmatched. CDR3 amino acids: CASRLAGVGNEQFF. The CDR3 DNA follows: TGTGCCAGCAGGTTAGCGGGAGTGGGCAATGAGCAGTTCTTC. The full variable domain, in which reference TRBV2 and TRBJ2-1 provide the parts outside the CDR3, is EPEVTQTPSHQVTQMGQEVILRCVPISNHLYFYWYRQILGQKVEFLVSFYNNEISEKSEIFDDQFSVERPDGSNFTLKIRSTKLEDSAMYFCASRLAGVGNEQFFGPGTRLTVL.

The chain combines TRBV7-2 with TRBJ2-7, with 8 bases fitting TRBD1. CDR1 is SGHTA and CDR2 is FQGNSA in the germline V gene. The CDR3 spans 13 residues. V was pared by 6 bases and J by 3 bases, with 4 bases of the junction left unmatched. The CDR3 loop reads CASSWTGNYEQYF. CDR3 in DNA: TGTGCCAGCAGTTGGACAGGGAACTACGAGCAGTACTTC. The full variable domain, rest sourced from reference TRBV7-2 and TRBJ2-7, is GAGVSQSPSNKVTEKGKDVELRCDPISGHTALYWYRQSLGQGLEFLIYFQGNSAPDKSGLPSDRFSAERTGGSVSTLTIQRTQQEDSAVYLCASSWTGNYEQYFGPGTRLTVT.

V gene TRBV7-2 combines with J gene TRBJ2-5, with 9 bases fitting TRBD2. V shed 5 bases and J 7 bases; nucleotides not matched to a gene: 11. The CDR3 is made up of 15 amino acids. Germline V gene lookup returns CDR1 SGHTA and CDR2 FQGNSA. CDR3 amino acids: CASSQQAGGPGTQYF. The CDR3 bases are TGTGCCAGCAGCCAGCAGGCGGGAGGGCCGGGGACCCAGTACTTC. Supplemented by reference TRBV7-2 and TRBJ2-5, the full variable domain reads GAGVSQSPSNKVTEKGKDVELRCDPISGHTALYWYRQSLGQGLEFLIYFQGNSAPDKSGLPSDRFSAERTGGSVSTLTIQRTQQEDSAVYLCASSQQAGGPGTQYFGPGTRLLVL.

There are many counts of this clone. The chain employs TRBV5-1 and TRBJ2-1; 15 bases are a match to TRBD2. Per the germline V gene, CDR1 is SGHRS and CDR2 is YFSETQ. CDR3 length: 16 residues. V lost 4 bases and J lost 6; bases outside the gene matches: 5. CDR3 protein: CASSTGLAGGGNEQFF. DNA for the CDR3: TGCGCCAGCAGCACGGGACTAGCGGGAGGTGGCAATGAGCAGTTCTTC.

This sequence joins TRBV3-1 (or the pseudogene TRBV3-2) and TRBJ1-5, with 10 positions matching TRBD1. Germline loops: CDR1 LGHDT, CDR2 YNNKEL (reference sequence). After removal of 4 bases from V and 10 bases from J, the junction contained 7 bases not matched to a gene. The CDR3 is made up of 14 amino acids. This CDR3 reads CASSRDRGGGPQHF. The DNA for the CDR3 is TGTGCCAGCAGCCGGGACAGGGGCGGCGGCCCCCAGCATTTT.

The V and J genes are TRBV27 and TRBJ2-7, with TRBD1 matching 7 bases. The CDR3 has 13 residues. V was clipped by 7 bases and J by 5 bases; unmatched bases: 8. In germline, CDR1 is MNHEY, CDR2 SMNVEV (reference sequence). The CDR3 region has the DNA TGTGCCAGCACTAAAACGCAGGGGGACGAGCAGTACTTC. It codes for CASTKTQGDEQYF.

This clone was seen a single time. The chain couples TRBV19 to TRBJ2-5; TRBD1 is a possible D gene (5 bases). The V and J ends lost 7 bases and 3 bases respectively, with 6 bases between them. Germline assignment: CDR1 LNHDA and CDR2 SQIVND (reference sequence). The CDR3 is 11 residues long. CDR3 DNA: TGTGCCAGTAAGACAGAAGAGACCCAGTACTTC. It yields the protein CASKTEETQYF.

This chain joins TRBV5-1 and TRBJ2-5; TRBD1 matches at 10 bases. The germline gives CDR1 SGHRS, CDR2 YFSETQ. V shed 3 bases and J 3 bases; nucleotides not matched to a gene: 5. The CDR3 has 15 amino acids. The CDR3, as DNA: TGCGCCAGCAGCTCTCCCGGGACAGGGGAAGAGACCCAGTACTTC. Its translation is CASSSPGTGEETQYF.

V and J are TRBV15 and TRBJ2-5, with a weak D call TRBD2 (5 bases). The length of the CDR3 is 13 residues. V lost 8 bases and J lost 6, with 16 bases in between. Germline lookup yields CDR1 LNHNV and CDR2 YYDKDF (reference sequence). The DNA for the CDR3 is TGTGCCACCCGCGGGTCGGGATTGCAGACCCAGTACTTC. Protein product: CATRGSGLQTQYF.

This sequence joins TRBV4-1 and TRBJ2-1; 10 bases line up with TRBD2. The V gene end was trimmed by 0 bases and the J gene end by 5 bases; junction bases not matched to a gene: 4. This CDR3 comprises 16 residues. The germline gives CDR1 MGHRA, CDR2 YSYEKL. CDR3 DNA: TGCGCCAGCAGCCAAGATGAAGCGGGAGGGCACAATGAGCAGTTCTTC. Translated: CASSQDEAGGHNEQFF.

This clone was recorded a few times. This chain links TRBV28 with TRBJ1-6, with 12 bases aligning to TRBD1. Trimming took 2 bases from V and 9 from J; bases not matched to a gene: 2. The CDR3 is made up of 15 amino acids. From germline, CDR1 is MDHEN and CDR2 SYDVKM. The CDR3 loop is CASSLRDRGLSPLHF. The DNA of the CDR3 is TGTGCCAGCAGTTTAAGGGACAGGGGGCTTTCACCCCTCCACTTT.

This clone has just a few counts. The J gene is TRBJ1-1, the V gene TRBV5-1; 9 bases fit TRBD1. CDR3 length equals 13 residues. V dropped 4 bases and J dropped 8; count of bases not matched to a gene: 6. Germline V gene sequence: CDR1 SGHRS, CDR2 YFSETQ. The CDR3 loop is CASSLGDRAEAFF. Written as DNA, the CDR3 is TGCGCCAGCAGCCTCGGGGACAGGGCCGAAGCTTTCTTT.

The CDR3 loop is CASSVLAANTGELFF. In DNA, the CDR3 is TGTGCCAGCAGTGTACTAGCGGCAAACACCGGGGAGCTGTTTTTT. This chain uses TRBV6-6 with TRBJ2-2, with TRBD2 matching 8 bases. This CDR3 spans 15 amino acids. After removal of 5 bases from V and 2 bases from J, the junction contained 4 bases not matched to a gene. CDR1 is MNHNY and CDR2 is SVGAGI in the germline V gene (reference sequence).

V is TRBV5-1 and J is TRBJ1-1; 8 bases align to TRBD1. The CDR3 is made up of 16 amino acids. With 1 base clipped from V and 5 bases from J, the junction kept 10 bases outside the gene matches. The V gene's germline CDR1 is SGHRS and CDR2 YFSETQ. CDR3 sequence (DNA): TGCGCCAGCAGCTTGACTAGCCCTGGACAGGGAACTGAAGCTTTCTTT. Translated: CASSLTSPGQGTEAFF.

The chain has TRBV7-9 and TRBJ2-7; TRBD1 agrees at 9 bases. The V segment lost 4 bases and the J segment 5 bases; nucleotides outside the gene matches: 9. The CDR3 runs to 15 residues. Germline V gene data show CDR1 as SEHNR and CDR2 as FQNEAQ (reference sequence). The CDR3, as DNA: TGTGCCAGCAGCTACCGGGGACAGGGAGGTGACGAGCAGTACTTC. Amino acid sequence: CASSYRGQGGDEQYF.

The rearrangement joins TRBV18 to TRBJ2-7; 11 nucleotides agree with TRBD2. Trimming cost V 0 bases and J 10 bases; bases outside gene matches: 5. Germline V gene data show CDR1 as KGHSH and CDR2 as LQKENI. The CDR3 is 14 residues long. Here the CDR3 DNA reads TGTGCCAGCTCACCACCTAGCGGGAGGGGAGGTCAGTACTTC. The encoded protein is CASSPPSGRGGQYF.

The V call is TRBV10-3, the J call TRBJ1-3; tentative D call: TRBD1 (5 bases). The V and J ends lost 4 bases and 3 bases respectively, with 13 bases between them. The CDR3 is 15 residues long. Per germline, CDR1 ENHRY and CDR2 SYGVKD. In nucleotides, the CDR3 is TGTGCCATCAGTGCACCTGGGGCAGTTGGAAACACCATATATTTT. This encodes CAISAPGAVGNTIYF.

The rearrangement links TRBV15 to TRBJ1-6; D gene unclear. The CDR3 has 15 residues. Per germline, CDR1 LNHNV and CDR2 YYDKDF (reference sequence). The V end was cut by 1 base, the J end by 3 bases, with 7 bases between. The CDR3 sequence is CATSRGQIYNSPLHF. The CDR3 DNA is TGTGCCACCAGCAGAGGGCAGATCTATAATTCACCCCTCCACTTT.